These 6 T cell receptor beta chains were all obtained from the same sample, sequenced in a study of blood T cell repertoires in COVID-19. Produced via immunoSEQ multiplex PCR; TCRdb's table is partial and in-frame only. The repertoire holds about 49,000 clones, with 85% to 90% as singletons. The sample was peripheral blood. The receptors stem from a woman aged 80 or over with COVID-19, enrolled during active disease.

This clone was counted a few times. The chain carries TRBV5-5 and TRBJ2-7; unclear D gene. The CDR3 length is 14 residues. Trimming cost V 0 bases and J 2 bases, with 9 bases left between them. The germline CDR1 and CDR2 sequences are SGHKS and YYEKEE (reference sequence). The CDR3 protein is CASSLGGNPYEQYF. The CDR3 nucleotides are TGTGCCAGCAGCTTGGGAGGTAACCCCTACGAGCAGTACTTC.

The J gene is TRBJ1-3, the V gene TRBV9; no clear D. The CDR3 consists of 14 residues. Trimming removed 6 bases at V and 0 bases at J, with 10 bases between. The germline gives CDR1 SGDLS, CDR2 YYNGEE. The CDR3: CASKKTVSGNTIYF. The CDR3 DNA reads as TGTGCCAGCAAAAAAACAGTCTCTGGAAACACCATATATTTT.

This clone was seen a single time. The junction and the germline gene differ at one end; a read error may be behind it. The chain combines TRBV7-9 with TRBJ1-4; possibly TRBD1 for D (5 bases). Germline V gene sequence: CDR1 SEHNR, CDR2 FQNEAQ (reference sequence). The CDR3 extends over 12 amino acids. CDR3 protein: CASSSWQGVFPF. The CDR3 bases are TGTGCCAGCAGCAGCTGGCAAGGGGTCTTCCCCTTT.

The CDR3 spells CASSICLARQVKNTIYF. The CDR3 DNA reads TGTGCCAGTAGTATTTGTTTGGCACGGCAGGTAAAAAACACCATATATTTT. This chain joins TRBV19 and TRBJ1-3; D not certain. V was clipped by 3 bases and J by 6 bases, with 21 bases between them. The CDR3 is 17 amino acids. Germline CDR1 reads LNHDA; CDR2 reads SQIVND (reference sequence).

The gene calls are TRBV19 and TRBJ2-4; D unresolved. Trimming took 7 bases from V and 3 from J, leaving 13 bases between them. CDR1 and CDR2 from the germline V gene are LNHDA and SQIVND (reference sequence). The CDR3 contains 14 residues. The CDR3 loop is CASTPESGKNIQYF. In DNA, the CDR3 is TGTGCCAGTACCCCAGAGTCGGGCAAAAACATTCAGTACTTC.

The rearrangement joins TRBV5-1 to TRBJ2-6; 7 nucleotides align to TRBD1. Germline V gene data show CDR1 as SGHRS and CDR2 as YFSETQ. The length of the CDR3 is 15 residues. V shed 4 bases and J 2 bases; nucleotides not matched to a gene: 3. As DNA, the CDR3 is TGCGCCAGCAGCCCTGGGACAGCTGGGGCCAACGTCCTGACTTTC. Its translation is CASSPGTAGANVLTF.